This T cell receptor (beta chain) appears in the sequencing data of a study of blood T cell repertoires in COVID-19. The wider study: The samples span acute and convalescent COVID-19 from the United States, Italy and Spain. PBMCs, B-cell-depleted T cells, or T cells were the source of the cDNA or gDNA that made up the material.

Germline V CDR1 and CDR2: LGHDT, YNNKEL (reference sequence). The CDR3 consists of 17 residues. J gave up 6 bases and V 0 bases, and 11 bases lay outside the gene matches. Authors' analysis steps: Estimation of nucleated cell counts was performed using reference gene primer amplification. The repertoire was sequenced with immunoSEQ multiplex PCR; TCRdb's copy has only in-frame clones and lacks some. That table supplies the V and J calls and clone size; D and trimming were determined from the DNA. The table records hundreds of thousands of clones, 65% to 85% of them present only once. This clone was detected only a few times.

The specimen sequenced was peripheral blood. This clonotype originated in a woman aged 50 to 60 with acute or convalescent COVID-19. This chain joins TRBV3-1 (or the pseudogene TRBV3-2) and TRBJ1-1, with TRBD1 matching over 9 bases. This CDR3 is CASSQEIDRGFAAEAFF. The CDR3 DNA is TGTGCCAGCAGCCAAGAGATCGACAGGGGGTTCGCTGCTGAAGCTTTCTTT.